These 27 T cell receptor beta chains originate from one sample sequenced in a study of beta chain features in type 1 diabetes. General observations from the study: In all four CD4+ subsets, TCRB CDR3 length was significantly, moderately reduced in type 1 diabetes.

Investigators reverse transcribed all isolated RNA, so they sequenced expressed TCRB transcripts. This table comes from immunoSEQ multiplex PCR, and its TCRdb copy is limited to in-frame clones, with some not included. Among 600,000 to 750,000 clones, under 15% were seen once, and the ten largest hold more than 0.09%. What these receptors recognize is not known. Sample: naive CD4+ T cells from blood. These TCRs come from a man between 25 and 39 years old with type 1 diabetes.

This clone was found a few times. Here the CDR3 reads CASSEFDTAGHGYTF. The CDR3 nucleotides are TGTGCCAGCAGTGAATTTGACACGGCAGGCCATGGCTACACCTTC. This sequence joins TRBV25-1 and TRBJ1-2; D uncertain. The CDR3 covers 15 residues. Trimming took off 1 base at V and 6 bases at J, with 15 bases between the two ends. Per the germline V gene, CDR1 is MGHDK and CDR2 is SYGVNS.

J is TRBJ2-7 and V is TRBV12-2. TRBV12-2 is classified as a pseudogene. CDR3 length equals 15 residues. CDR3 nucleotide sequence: TGTGCAAGTCGCTTAGCTTACCAAGGGTCCTACGAGCAGTACTTC. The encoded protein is CASRLAYQGSYEQYF.

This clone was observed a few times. The CDR3 sequence: CASSTGQFNQPQHF. The CDR3 nucleotides read TGTGCCAGCAGTACCGGACAGTTCAATCAGCCCCAGCATTTT. This chain uses TRBV6-5 with TRBJ1-5, with a tentative D call TRBD1 (6 bases). This CDR3 contains 14 residues. V lost 5 bases and J lost 3, with 11 bases in between. CDR1 and CDR2 from the germline V gene are MNHEY and SVGAGI.

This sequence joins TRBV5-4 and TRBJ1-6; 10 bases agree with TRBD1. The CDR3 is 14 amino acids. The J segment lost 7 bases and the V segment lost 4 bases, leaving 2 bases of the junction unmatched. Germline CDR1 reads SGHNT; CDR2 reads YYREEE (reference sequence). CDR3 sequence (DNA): TGTGCCAGCAGCCCGGACAGGGGGAATTCACCCCTCCACTTT. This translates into CASSPDRGNSPLHF.

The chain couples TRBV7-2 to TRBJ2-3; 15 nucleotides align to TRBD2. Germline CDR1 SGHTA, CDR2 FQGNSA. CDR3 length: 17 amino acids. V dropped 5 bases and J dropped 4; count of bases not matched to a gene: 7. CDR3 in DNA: TGTGCCAGCAGCCTAGAGGGACTAGCGGGGGGATCAGATACGCAGTATTTT. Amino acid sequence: CASSLEGLAGGSDTQYF.

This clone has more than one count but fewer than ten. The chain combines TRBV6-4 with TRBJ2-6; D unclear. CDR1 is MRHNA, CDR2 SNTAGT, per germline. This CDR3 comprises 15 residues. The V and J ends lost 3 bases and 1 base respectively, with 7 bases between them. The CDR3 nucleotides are TGTGCCAGCAGTGAAAGGTTTTCTGGGGCCAACGTCCTGACTTTC. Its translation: CASSERFSGANVLTF.

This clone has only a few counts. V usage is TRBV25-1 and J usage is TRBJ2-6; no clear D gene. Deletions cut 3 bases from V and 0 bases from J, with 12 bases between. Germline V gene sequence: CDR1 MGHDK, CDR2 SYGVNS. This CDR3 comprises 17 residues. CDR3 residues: CASSDDVYSSGANVLTF. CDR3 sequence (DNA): TGTGCCAGCAGTGACGATGTGTATAGCTCTGGGGCCAACGTCCTGACTTTC.

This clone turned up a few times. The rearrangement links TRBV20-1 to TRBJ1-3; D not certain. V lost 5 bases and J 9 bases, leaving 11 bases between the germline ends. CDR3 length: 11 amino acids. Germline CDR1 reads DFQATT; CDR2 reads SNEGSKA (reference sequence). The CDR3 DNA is TGCAGTGCTCTCAGTGCTAGCACCATATATTTT. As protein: CSALSASTIYF.

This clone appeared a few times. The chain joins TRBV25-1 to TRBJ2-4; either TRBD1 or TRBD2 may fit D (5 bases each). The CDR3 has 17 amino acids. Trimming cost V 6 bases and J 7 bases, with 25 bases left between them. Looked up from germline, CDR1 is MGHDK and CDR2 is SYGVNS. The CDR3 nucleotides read TGTGCCAGCAGCAACTCCCGGGACCCCGGCTGGGGGAACATTCAGTACTTC. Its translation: CASSNSRDPGWGNIQYF.

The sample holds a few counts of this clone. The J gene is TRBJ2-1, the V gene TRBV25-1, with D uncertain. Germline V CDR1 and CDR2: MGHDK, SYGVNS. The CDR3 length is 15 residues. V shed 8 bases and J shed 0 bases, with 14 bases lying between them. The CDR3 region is CASLKAGFSYNEQFF. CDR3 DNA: TGTGCCAGCCTAAAGGCTGGTTTCTCCTACAATGAGCAGTTCTTC.

The CDR3 loop is CATKPPDTQYF. CDR3 nucleotide sequence: TGTGCCACAAAGCCGCCAGATACGCAGTATTTT. This chain connects TRBV6-1 to TRBJ2-3; D gene ambiguous. The CDR3 runs to 11 residues. Germline V CDR1 and CDR2: MNHNS, SASEGT. V lost 10 bases, J lost 4 bases, and 9 bases lay in between.

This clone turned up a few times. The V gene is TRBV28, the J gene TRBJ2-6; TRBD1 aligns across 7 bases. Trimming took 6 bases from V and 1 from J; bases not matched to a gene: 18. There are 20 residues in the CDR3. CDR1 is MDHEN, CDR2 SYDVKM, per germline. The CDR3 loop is CASRDNRGARDTSGANVLTF. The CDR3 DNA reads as TGTGCCAGCAGAGACAACAGGGGCGCTCGCGATACTTCTGGGGCCAACGTCCTGACTTTC.

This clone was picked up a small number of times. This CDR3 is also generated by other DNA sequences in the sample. Here the CDR3 DNA reads TGTGCCTGGAGTGTAGGAGATACGCAGTATTTT. Its translation is CAWSVGDTQYF. The chain joins TRBV30 to TRBJ2-3; D not resolved. The CDR3 has 11 residues. Trimming took off 0 bases at V and 5 bases at J, with 3 bases between the two ends. The germline gives CDR1 GTSNPN, CDR2 SVGIG (reference sequence).

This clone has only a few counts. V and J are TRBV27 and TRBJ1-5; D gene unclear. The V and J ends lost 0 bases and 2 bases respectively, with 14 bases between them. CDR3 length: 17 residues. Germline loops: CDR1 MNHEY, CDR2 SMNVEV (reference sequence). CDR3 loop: CASSLSGRPRGNQPQHF. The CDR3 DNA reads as TGTGCCAGCAGTTTATCAGGCAGACCAAGGGGCAATCAGCCCCAGCATTTT.

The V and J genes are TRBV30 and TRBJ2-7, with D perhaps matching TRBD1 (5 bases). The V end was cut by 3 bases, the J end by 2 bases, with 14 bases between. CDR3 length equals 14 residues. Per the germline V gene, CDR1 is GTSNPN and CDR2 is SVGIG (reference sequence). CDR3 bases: TGTGCCTGGAGCATCCCGACAGCCCCCTACGAGCAGTACTTC. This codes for CAWSIPTAPYEQYF.

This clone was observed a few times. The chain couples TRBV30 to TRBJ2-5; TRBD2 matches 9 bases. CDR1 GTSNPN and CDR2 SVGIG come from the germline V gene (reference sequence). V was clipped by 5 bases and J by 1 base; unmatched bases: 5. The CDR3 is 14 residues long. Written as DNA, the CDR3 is TGTGCCTGGGGTAGCGGGGGAAGCCAAGAGACCCAGTACTTC. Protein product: CAWGSGGSQETQYF.

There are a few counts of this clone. CDR3 sequence: CASSYSGLNTGELFF. In nucleotides, the CDR3 is TGTGCCAGCAGTTACTCCGGACTCAACACCGGGGAGCTGTTTTTT. This chain uses TRBV6-5 with TRBJ2-2; weak D call: TRBD2 (5 bases). Per the germline V gene, CDR1 is MNHEY and CDR2 is SVGAGI. The CDR3 extends over 15 amino acids. V lost 0 bases and J 2 bases, leaving 7 bases between the germline ends.

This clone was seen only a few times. The CDR3 reads CASSRGVPPSYEQYF. Written as DNA, the CDR3 is TGTGCCAGCAGCAGAGGAGTGCCACCCTCCTACGAGCAGTACTTC. V is TRBV7-9 and J is TRBJ2-7; D gene ambiguous. Trimming removed 5 bases at V and 0 bases at J, with 14 bases between. CDR3 length equals 15 residues. The germline gives CDR1 SEHNR, CDR2 FQNEAQ (reference sequence).

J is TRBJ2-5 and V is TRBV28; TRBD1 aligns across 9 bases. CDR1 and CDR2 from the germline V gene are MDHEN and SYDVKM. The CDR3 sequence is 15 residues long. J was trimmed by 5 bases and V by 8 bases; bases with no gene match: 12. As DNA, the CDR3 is TGTGCCAGCTCCGGGACAGGGATTCGGGGGGAGACCCAGTACTTC. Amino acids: CASSGTGIRGETQYF. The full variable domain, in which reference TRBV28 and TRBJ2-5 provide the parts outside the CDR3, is DVKVTQSSRYLVKRTGEKVFLECVQDMDHENMFWYRQDPGLGLRLIYFSYDVKMKEKGDIPEGYSVSREKKERFSLILESASTNQTSMYLCASSGTGIRGETQYFGPGTRLLVL.

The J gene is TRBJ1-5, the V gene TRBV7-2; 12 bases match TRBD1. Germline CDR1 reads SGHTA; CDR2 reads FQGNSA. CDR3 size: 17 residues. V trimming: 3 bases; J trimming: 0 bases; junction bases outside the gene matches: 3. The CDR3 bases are TGTGCCAGCAGCTTGGGACAGGGGGCGGTTAGCAATCAGCCCCAGCATTTT. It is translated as CASSLGQGAVSNQPQHF.

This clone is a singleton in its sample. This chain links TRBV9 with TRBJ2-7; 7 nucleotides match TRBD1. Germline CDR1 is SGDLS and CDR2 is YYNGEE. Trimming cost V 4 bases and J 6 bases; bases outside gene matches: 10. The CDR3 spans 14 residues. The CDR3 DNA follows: TGTGCCAGCAGCCTTACAGGGGAGAGTTCCGAGCAGTACTTC. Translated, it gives CASSLTGESSEQYF.

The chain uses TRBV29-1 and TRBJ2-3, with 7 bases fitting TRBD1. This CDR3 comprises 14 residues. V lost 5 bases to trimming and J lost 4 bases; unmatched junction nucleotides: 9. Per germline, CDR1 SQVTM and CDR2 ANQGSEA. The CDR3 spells CSVRKAGGSDTQYF. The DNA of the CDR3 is TGCAGCGTTAGGAAGGCAGGGGGATCAGATACGCAGTATTTT.

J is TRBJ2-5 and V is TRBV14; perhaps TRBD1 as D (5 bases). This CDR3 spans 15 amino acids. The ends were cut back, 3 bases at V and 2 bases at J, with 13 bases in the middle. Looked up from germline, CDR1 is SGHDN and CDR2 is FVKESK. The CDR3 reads CASSQRTRFQETQYF. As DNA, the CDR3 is TGTGCCAGCAGCCAGAGGACACGCTTTCAAGAGACCCAGTACTTC.

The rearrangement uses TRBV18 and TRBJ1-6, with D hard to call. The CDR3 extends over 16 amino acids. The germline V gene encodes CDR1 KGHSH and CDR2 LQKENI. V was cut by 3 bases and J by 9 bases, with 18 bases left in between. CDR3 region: CASSPSTGLTVSPLHF. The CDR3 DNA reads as TGTGCCAGCTCACCGTCCACGGGCCTTACTGTTTCACCCCTCCACTTT.

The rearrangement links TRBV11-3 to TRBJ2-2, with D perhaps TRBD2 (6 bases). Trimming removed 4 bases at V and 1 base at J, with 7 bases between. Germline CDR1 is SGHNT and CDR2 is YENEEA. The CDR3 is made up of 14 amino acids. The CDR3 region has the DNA TGTGCCAGCAGCTCCGGGGGGAACACCGGGGAGCTGTTTTTT. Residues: CASSSGGNTGELFF.

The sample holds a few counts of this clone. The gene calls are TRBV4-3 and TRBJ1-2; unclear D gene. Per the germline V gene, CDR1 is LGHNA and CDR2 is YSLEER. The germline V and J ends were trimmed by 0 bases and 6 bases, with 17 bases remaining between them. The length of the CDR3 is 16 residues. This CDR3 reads CASSQDRRNGGNGYTF. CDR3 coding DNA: TGCGCCAGCAGCCAAGATCGAAGGAACGGAGGGAATGGCTACACCTTC.

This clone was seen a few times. For the CDR3, the DNA is TGTGCCTGGTCGGAACAGGGGAAAGAAGAGACCCAGTACTTC. Translating gives CAWSEQGKEETQYF. This sequence joins TRBV30 and TRBJ2-5; 7 bases agree with TRBD1. V was pared by 5 bases and J by 3 bases, with 9 bases of the junction left unmatched. Germline CDR1 is GTSNPN and CDR2 is SVGIG (reference sequence). The CDR3 runs to 14 residues.